These 16 T cell receptor beta chains were sequenced from one sample in a study of blood T cell repertoires in COVID-19. Assay used: immunoSEQ multiplex PCR; TCRdb lists only in-frame clones, some missing. The table has about 210,000 clones, just over 90% seen once. Specimen: peripheral blood. All receptors derive from a man aged 25 to 40 with acute or convalescent COVID-19.

The rearrangement uses TRBV7-9 and TRBJ2-7; weak D call: TRBD2 (5 bases). Trimming took 4 bases from V and 5 from J, leaving 18 bases between them. The CDR3 runs to 15 residues. In germline, CDR1 is SEHNR, CDR2 FQNEAQ (reference sequence). The CDR3 bases are TGTGCCAGCAGCTCCCCCCGGGGAAGAGGCCACGAGCAGTACTTC. This translates into CASSSPRGRGHEQYF.

This rearrangement joins TRBV28 to TRBJ2-3; D is possibly TRBD1 (6 bases). The CDR3 has 15 amino acids. Trimming stripped 5 bases from V and 2 bases from J, with 14 bases between. Germline V gene data show CDR1 as MDHEN and CDR2 as SYDVKM. DNA of the CDR3: TGTGCCAGCAGTCAAGTGGGACATCTCACAGATACGCAGTATTTT. Its translation is CASSQVGHLTDTQYF.

This clone was seen more than once but under ten times. The chain uses TRBV28 and TRBJ1-6, with a weak D call TRBD1 (5 bases). V shed 5 bases and J shed 5 bases, with 10 bases lying between them. Germline V gene lookup returns CDR1 MDHEN and CDR2 SYDVKM. This CDR3 contains 14 residues. The CDR3 bases are TGTGCCAGCAGTACTGCAGGGAATAATTCACCCCTCCACTTT. Protein product: CASSTAGNNSPLHF.

This clone was seen just once. V gene TRBV30 combines with J gene TRBJ1-1; TRBD1 aligns across 7 bases. Trimming removed 3 bases from V and 6 bases from J; junction bases left unmatched: 7. Germline V gene data show CDR1 as GTSNPN and CDR2 as SVGIG (reference sequence). This CDR3 region has 13 residues. The CDR3 reads CAWRPTGTAEAFF. In DNA form, the CDR3 reads TGTGCCTGGAGGCCTACCGGGACAGCTGAAGCTTTCTTT.

The rearrangement uses TRBV14 and TRBJ1-2; TRBD1 matches at 9 bases. The CDR3 has 16 residues. V lost 2 bases and J lost 5; bases outside the gene matches: 9. Germline CDR1 SGHDN, CDR2 FVKESK. The CDR3 bases are TGTGCCAGCAGCCAACTAAAAGGGACAGGGATTTATGGCTACACCTTC. This encodes CASSQLKGTGIYGYTF.

The J gene is TRBJ2-2, the V gene TRBV14; TRBD1 agrees at 9 bases. The V gene end was trimmed by 4 bases and the J gene end by 4 bases; junction bases not matched to a gene: 16. Germline-derived CDR1 and CDR2 are SGHDN and FVKESK. This CDR3 has 19 amino acids. CDR3 sequence: CASSLRYRGRAGITGELFF. In nucleotides, the CDR3 is TGTGCCAGCAGCCTCCGGTACAGGGGGCGCGCAGGAATCACCGGGGAGCTGTTTTTT.

The chain is built from TRBV6-2 or TRBV6-3 and TRBJ2-1; the D gene is possibly TRBD2 (6 bases). The ends were cut back, 2 bases at V and 4 bases at J, with 12 bases in the middle. CDR1 MNHEY and CDR2 SVGEGT come from the germline V gene. The CDR3 extends over 15 amino acids. The CDR3 region has the DNA TGTGCCAGCAGTTACGAGGGACTGCTGTACAATGAGCAGTTCTTC. The encoded protein is CASSYEGLLYNEQFF.

V is TRBV5-1 and J is TRBJ2-5; TRBD1 is a possible D gene (5 bases). The V gene's germline CDR1 is SGHRS and CDR2 YFSETQ. The CDR3 contains 14 residues. V was trimmed by 3 bases and J by 5 bases, leaving 14 bases between them. The CDR3 here is CASSSQGRRETQYF. In DNA, the CDR3 is TGCGCCAGCAGCTCCCAGGGTCGACGGGAGACCCAGTACTTC.

This rearrangement joins TRBV5-1 to TRBJ2-3, with 10 nucleotides matching TRBD2. The CDR3 has 17 amino acids. V dropped 5 bases and J dropped 2; count of bases not matched to a gene: 11. The V gene's germline CDR1 is SGHRS and CDR2 YFSETQ. CDR3 bases: TGCGCCAGCAGGAAGGGTTTGAGCGGGAGGGCCACAGATACGCAGTATTTT. Its translation: CASRKGLSGRATDTQYF. The complete variable domain, with remaining parts taken from reference TRBV5-1 and TRBJ2-3, reads KAGVTQTPRYLIKTRGQQVTLSCSPISGHRSVSWYQQTPGQGLQFLFEYFSETQRNKGNFPGRFSGRQFSNSRSEMNVSTLELGDSALYLCASRKGLSGRATDTQYFGPGTRLTVL.

The chain is built from TRBV27 and TRBJ1-2; the D gene is possibly TRBD1 (6 bases). Germline values: CDR1 MNHEY, CDR2 SMNVEV (reference sequence). CDR3 size: 12 residues. Trimming took off 6 bases at V and 2 bases at J, with 7 bases between the two ends. CDR3 loop: CASRQGNYGYTF. CDR3 sequence (DNA): TGTGCCAGCAGGCAGGGGAACTATGGCTACACCTTC.

In nucleotides, the CDR3 is TGCGCCAGCAGCTTGGGCCAGGGGATGGTGGGAGAGCAGTACTTC. Translated, it gives CASSLGQGMVGEQYF. The chain joins TRBV5-1 to TRBJ2-7; TRBD1 is a possible D gene (6 bases). Per germline, CDR1 SGHRS and CDR2 YFSETQ. Trimming took off 0 bases at V and 7 bases at J, with 17 bases between the two ends. The CDR3 contains 15 residues.

The chain is built from TRBV27 and TRBJ2-1, with D unclear. Germline V gene sequence: CDR1 MNHEY, CDR2 SMNVEV (reference sequence). The CDR3 sequence is 13 residues long. Between the trimmed V and J ends, which lost 3 bases and 8 bases, there was a span of 11 bases. The DNA of the CDR3 is TGTGCCAGCAGTTTCTCACAAGATTATGAGCAGTTCTTC. It yields the protein CASSFSQDYEQFF.

In its sample, this clone was seen once. V usage is TRBV20-1 and J usage is TRBJ2-3; D is uncertain. Germline V gene lookup returns CDR1 DFQATT and CDR2 SNEGSKA (reference sequence). The CDR3 has 14 amino acids. Trimming took off 3 bases at V and 1 base at J, with 11 bases between the two ends. CDR3 sequence (DNA): TGCAGTGCTAGTCCCCCGAGCGGCACAGATACGCAGTATTTT. Its protein product is CSASPPSGTDTQYF.

The rearrangement uses TRBV5-1 and TRBJ2-7, with 9 bases identical to TRBD2. The CDR3 runs 16 residues. The ends lost 2 bases at V and 2 bases at J; junction bases unmatched: 8. The germline V gene has CDR1 SGHRS and CDR2 YFSETQ. CDR3 nucleotides: TGCGCCAGCAGCTTACTGACTAGCGGCAACACCTACGAGCAGTACTTC. It translates to CASSLLTSGNTYEQYF.

V is TRBV30 and J is TRBJ2-7; TRBD2 matches at 8 bases. The CDR3 loop spans 18 amino acids. CDR1 and CDR2 from the germline V gene are GTSNPN and SVGIG (reference sequence). The V segment lost 3 bases and the J segment 1 base; nucleotides outside the gene matches: 17. Here the CDR3 reads CAWRRGSSGASSSYEQYF. CDR3 DNA sequence: TGTGCCTGGAGGAGGGGTAGTAGCGGGGCCTCAAGTTCCTACGAGCAGTACTTC.

The genes are TRBV18 and TRBJ2-5; D perhaps matches TRBD2 (6 bases). The V end lost 2 bases, the J end lost 3 bases, and 16 bases lay between the germline ends. CDR1 is KGHSH and CDR2 is LQKENI in the germline V gene. The CDR3 spans 16 residues. CDR3 sequence (DNA): TGTGCCAGCTCACCAAGGGTTAGCGGTTCTAAAGAGACCCAGTACTTC. As protein: CASSPRVSGSKETQYF.